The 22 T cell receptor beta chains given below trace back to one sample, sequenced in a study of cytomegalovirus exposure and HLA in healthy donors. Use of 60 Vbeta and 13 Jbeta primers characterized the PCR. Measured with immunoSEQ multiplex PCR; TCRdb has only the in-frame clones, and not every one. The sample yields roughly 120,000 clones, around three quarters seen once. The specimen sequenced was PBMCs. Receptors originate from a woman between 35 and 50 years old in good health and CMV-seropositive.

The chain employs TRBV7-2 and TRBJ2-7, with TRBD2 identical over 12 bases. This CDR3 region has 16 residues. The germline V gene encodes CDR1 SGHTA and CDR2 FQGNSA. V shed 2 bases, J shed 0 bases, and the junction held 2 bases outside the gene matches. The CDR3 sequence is CASSLTLAGGSYEQYF. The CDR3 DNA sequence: TGTGCCAGCAGCTTAACACTAGCGGGAGGCTCCTACGAGCAGTACTTC.

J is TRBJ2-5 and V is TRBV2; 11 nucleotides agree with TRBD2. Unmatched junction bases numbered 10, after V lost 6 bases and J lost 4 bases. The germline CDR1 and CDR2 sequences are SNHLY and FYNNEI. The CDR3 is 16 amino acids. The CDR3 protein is CASRLAGGTRGETQYF. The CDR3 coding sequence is TGTGCCAGCAGGCTAGCGGGGGGCACAAGAGGAGAGACCCAGTACTTC.

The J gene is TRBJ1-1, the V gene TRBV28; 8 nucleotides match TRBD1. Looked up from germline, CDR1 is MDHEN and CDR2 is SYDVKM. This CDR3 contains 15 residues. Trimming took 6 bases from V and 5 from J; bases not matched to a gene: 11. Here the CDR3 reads CASRSTGAWETEAFF. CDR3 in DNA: TGTGCCAGCAGGTCGACAGGGGCGTGGGAAACTGAAGCTTTCTTT.

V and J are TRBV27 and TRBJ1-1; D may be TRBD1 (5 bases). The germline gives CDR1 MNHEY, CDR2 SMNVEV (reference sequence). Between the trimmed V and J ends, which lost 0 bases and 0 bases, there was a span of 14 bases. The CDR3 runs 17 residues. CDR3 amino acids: CASSLSGHSNLNTEAFF. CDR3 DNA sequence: TGTGCCAGCAGTTTATCCGGACACTCTAACTTGAACACTGAAGCTTTCTTT.

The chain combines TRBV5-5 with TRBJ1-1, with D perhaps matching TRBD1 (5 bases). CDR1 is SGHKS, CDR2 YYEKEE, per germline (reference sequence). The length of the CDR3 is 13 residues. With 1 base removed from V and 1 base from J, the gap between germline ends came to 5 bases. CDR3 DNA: TGTGCCAGCAGCTTGACAGGGAACACTGAAGCTTTCTTT. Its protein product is CASSLTGNTEAFF.

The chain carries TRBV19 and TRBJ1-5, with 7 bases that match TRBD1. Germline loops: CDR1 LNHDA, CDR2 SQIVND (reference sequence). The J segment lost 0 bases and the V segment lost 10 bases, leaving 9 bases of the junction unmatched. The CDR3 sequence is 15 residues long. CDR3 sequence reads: CATSQGRNSNQPQHF. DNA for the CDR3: TGTGCCACGTCACAGGGGAGAAATAGCAATCAGCCCCAGCATTTT.

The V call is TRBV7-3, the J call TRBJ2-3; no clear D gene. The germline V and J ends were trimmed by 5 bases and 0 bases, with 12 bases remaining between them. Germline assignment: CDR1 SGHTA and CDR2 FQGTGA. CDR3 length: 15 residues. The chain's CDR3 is CASSTDGLSTDTQYF. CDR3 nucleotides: TGTGCCAGCAGCACAGACGGTCTTAGCACAGATACGCAGTATTTT.

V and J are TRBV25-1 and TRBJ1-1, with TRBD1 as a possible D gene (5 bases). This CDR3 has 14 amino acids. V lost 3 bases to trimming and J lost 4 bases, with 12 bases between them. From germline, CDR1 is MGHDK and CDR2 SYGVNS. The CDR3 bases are TGTGCCAGCAGTGAGGCCGGGACTGGCACTGAAGCTTTCTTT. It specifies CASSEAGTGTEAFF.

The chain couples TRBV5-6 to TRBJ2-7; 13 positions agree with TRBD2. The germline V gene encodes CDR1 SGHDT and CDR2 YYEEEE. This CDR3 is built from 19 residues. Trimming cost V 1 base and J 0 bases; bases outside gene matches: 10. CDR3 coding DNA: TGTGCCAGCAGCTTGTATGGACTAGCGGGAGTTCGCCACTCCTACGAGCAGTACTTC. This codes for CASSLYGLAGVRHSYEQYF.

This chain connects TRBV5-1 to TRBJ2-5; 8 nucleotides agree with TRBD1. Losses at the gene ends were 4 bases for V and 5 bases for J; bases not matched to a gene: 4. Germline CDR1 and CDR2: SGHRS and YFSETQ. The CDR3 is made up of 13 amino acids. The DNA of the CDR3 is TGCGCCAGCAGCCTTACAGGGGGGGAGACCCAGTACTTC. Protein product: CASSLTGGETQYF. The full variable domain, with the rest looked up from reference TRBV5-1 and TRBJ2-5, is KAGVTQTPRYLIKTRGQQVTLSCSPISGHRSVSWYQQTPGQGLQFLFEYFSETQRNKGNFPGRFSGRQFSNSRSEMNVSTLELGDSALYLCASSLTGGETQYFGPGTRLLVL.

CDR3 amino acids: CASRVQVYEQYF. The CDR3 DNA sequence: TGTGCCAGCAGGGTACAGGTCTACGAGCAGTACTTC. This chain joins TRBV5-8 and TRBJ2-7, with D tentatively TRBD1 (5 bases). The CDR3 extends over 12 amino acids. The V end lost 5 bases, the J end lost 3 bases, and 9 bases lay between the germline ends. Per the germline V gene, CDR1 is SGHTS and CDR2 is YDEGEE.

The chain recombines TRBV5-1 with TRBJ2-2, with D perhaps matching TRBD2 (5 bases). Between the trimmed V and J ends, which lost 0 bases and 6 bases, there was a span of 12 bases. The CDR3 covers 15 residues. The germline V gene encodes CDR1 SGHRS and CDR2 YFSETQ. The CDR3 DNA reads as TGCGCCAGCAGCTTGGCCGCGGGTGCCTCCGGGGAGCTGTTTTTT. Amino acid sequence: CASSLAAGASGELFF. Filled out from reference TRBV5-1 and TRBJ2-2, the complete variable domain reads KAGVTQTPRYLIKTRGQQVTLSCSPISGHRSVSWYQQTPGQGLQFLFEYFSETQRNKGNFPGRFSGRQFSNSRSEMNVSTLELGDSALYLCASSLAAGASGELFFGEGSRLTVL.

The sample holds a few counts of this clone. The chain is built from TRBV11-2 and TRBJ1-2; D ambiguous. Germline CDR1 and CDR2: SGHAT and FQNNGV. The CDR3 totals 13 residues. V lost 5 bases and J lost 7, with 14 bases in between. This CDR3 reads CASSPLGVSGYTF. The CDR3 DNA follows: TGTGCCAGCAGCCCCCTGGGAGTTTCTGGCTACACCTTC.

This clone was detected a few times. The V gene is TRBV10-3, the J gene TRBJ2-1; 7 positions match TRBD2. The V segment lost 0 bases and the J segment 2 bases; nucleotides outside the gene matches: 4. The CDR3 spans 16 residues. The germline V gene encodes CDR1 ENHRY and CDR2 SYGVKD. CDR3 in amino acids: CAISESAAGTYNEQFF. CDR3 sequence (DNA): TGTGCCATCAGTGAGTCCGCAGCGGGGACCTACAATGAGCAGTTCTTC.

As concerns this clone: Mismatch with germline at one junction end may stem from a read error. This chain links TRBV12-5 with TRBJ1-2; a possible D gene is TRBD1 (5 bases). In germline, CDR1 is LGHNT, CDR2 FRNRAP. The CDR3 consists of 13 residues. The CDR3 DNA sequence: TGTGCTAGTGGGTTGGGTGGGGCAGATGGCTACACCTTC. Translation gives CASGLGGADGYTF.

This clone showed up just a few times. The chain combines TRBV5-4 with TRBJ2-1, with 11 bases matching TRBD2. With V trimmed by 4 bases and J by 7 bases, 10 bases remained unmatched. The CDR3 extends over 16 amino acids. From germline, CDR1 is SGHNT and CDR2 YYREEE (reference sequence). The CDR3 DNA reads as TGTGCCAGCAGCGTTAAGACTAGCGGGAAAGGGAATGAGCAGTTCTTC. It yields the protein CASSVKTSGKGNEQFF.

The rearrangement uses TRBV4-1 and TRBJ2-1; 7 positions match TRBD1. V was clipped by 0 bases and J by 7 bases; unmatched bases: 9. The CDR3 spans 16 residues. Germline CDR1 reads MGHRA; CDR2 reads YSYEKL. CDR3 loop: CASSQEPGTVRNEQFF. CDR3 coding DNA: TGCGCCAGCAGCCAAGAGCCCGGGACAGTTAGGAATGAGCAGTTCTTC.

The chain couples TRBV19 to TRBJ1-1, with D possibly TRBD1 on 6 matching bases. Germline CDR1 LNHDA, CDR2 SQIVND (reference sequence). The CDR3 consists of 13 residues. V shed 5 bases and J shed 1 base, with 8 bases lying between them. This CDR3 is CASSSTGNTEAFF. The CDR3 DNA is TGTGCCAGTAGTTCGACAGGGAACACTGAAGCTTTCTTT. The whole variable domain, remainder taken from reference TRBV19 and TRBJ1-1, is DGGITQSPKYLFRKEGQNVTLSCEQNLNHDAMYWYRQDPGQGLRLIYYSQIVNDFQKGDIAEGYSVSREKKESFPLTVTSAQKNPTAFYLCASSSTGNTEAFFGQGTRLTVV.

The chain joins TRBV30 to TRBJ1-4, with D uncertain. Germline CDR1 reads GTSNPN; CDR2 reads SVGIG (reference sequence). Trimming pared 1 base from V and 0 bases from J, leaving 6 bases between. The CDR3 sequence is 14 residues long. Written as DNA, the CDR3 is TGTGCCTGGAGTGCAAGCTCAACTAATGAAAAACTGTTTTTT. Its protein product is CAWSASSTNEKLFF.

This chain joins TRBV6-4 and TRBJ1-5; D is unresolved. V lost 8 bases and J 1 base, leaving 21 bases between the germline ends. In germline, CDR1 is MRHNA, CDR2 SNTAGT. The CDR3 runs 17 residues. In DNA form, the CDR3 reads TGTGCCAGCCACCTCGAAAGGGAAGCGGCAAGCAATCAGCCCCAGCATTTT. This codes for CASHLEREAASNQPQHF.

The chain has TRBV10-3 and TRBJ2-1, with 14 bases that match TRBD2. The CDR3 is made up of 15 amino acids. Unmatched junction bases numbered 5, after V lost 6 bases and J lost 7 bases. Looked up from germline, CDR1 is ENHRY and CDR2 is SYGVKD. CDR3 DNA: TGTGCCATCAGCCAGACTAGCGGGAGGGGAAATGAGCAGTTCTTC. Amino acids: CAISQTSGRGNEQFF.

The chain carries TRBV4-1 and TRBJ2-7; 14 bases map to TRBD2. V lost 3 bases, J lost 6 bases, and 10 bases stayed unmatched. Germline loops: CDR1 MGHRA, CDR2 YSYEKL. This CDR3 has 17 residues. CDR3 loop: CASSHPSGTSGGGEQYF. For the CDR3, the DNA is TGCGCCAGCAGCCACCCCTCAGGGACTAGCGGGGGAGGCGAGCAGTACTTC.